The clone carrying this TCR gamma chain was recorded many times. Its antigen is undetermined. The source of the sample is a study of γδ T cells in repeated Plasmodium falciparum infection. Study-wide findings and caveats: Vgamma9/Vdelta2+ T cells showed a stable polyclonal repertoire with shared TCRgamma sequences. Compared with Australian children, Malian Vdelta2-negative repertoires seemed more clonal, less diverse, less shared.

Vgamma9/Vdelta2+ and Vdelta2-negative gammadelta T cells were flow-sorted from PBMC for bulk sequencing. The J segment lost 0 bases and the V segment lost 0 bases, leaving 23 bases of the junction unmatched. Germline V lookup: CDR1 EGSNGY, CDR2 YDSYNSKV. The CDR3 length is 21 residues. Both TRG and TRD chains were sequenced from each sorted sample. TCRdb reanalysed the multiplex PCR reads with CATT. The sample comprises about 26,000 gamma-chain clones, 2.5% to 3.5% of which are singletons, and approximately 33% rests with the top ten. This TCR was recovered from a pool of human donors (malaria-infected and uninfected, not separated). The sequenced sample consisted of gamma-delta T cells from blood. The chain carries TRGV2 and TRGJ1 or TRGJ2. The CDR3 loop is CATWDGPSLPDWRRNYYKKLF. The CDR3 bases are TGTGCCACCTGGGACGGGCCGTCGCTCCCCGATTGGCGGCGGAATTATTATAAGAAACTCTTT.